This T cell receptor beta chain appears in the sequencing data of a study of cytomegalovirus exposure and HLA in healthy donors. Study-wide results and caveats: Reported performance of the classifier showed diagnosis of cytomegalovirus status with high specificity and sensitivity.

To note about this clone: No antigen is known for it.

The table came from immunoSEQ multiplex PCR; TCRdb's copy has only in-frame clones and leaves some out. The data contain roughly 260,000 clones, roughly 89% of them singletons. The CDR3 consists of 14 residues. Germline CDR1 reads KGHSH; CDR2 reads LQKENI. V shed 3 bases and J 8 bases; nucleotides not matched to a gene: 7. The rearrangement joins TRBV18 to TRBJ1-5, with 7 bases aligning to TRBD1. The TCR comes from a woman under 30 in good health and CMV-seronegative. The sequenced sample was PBMCs. The CDR3 protein is CASSPGQAAEPQHF. As DNA, the CDR3 is TGTGCCAGCTCACCCGGACAGGCGGCGGAGCCCCAGCATTTT. The full variable domain, in which reference TRBV18 and TRBJ1-5 provide the parts outside the CDR3, is NAGVMQNPRHLVRRRGQEARLRCSPMKGHSHVYWYRQLPEEGLKFMVYLQKENIIDESGMPKERFSAEFPKEGPSILRIQQVVRGDSAAYFCASSPGQAAEPQHFGDGTRLSIL.